These T cell receptor beta chains were read from a single sample in a study of Ad26.COV2.S vaccination and SARS-CoV-2 variants. TCRdb's copy holds only in-frame clones and misses some; the assay was immunoSEQ multiplex PCR. This sample carries a few hundred thousand clones, about 90% of them seen once, and the ten largest clones take approximately 3.3%. The starting material was peripheral blood, obtained in a trial of Ad26.COV2.S vaccine versus placebo. These receptors all come from a person between 18 and 65 years old who received the Ad26.COV2.S COVID-19 vaccine or a placebo. CDR3s include the opening cysteine and the closing phenylalanine or tryptophan. Size is stated for part of the rows, as once, few or many counts, or as a class when the clone is expanded.

CDR3	J	V	size
CASSLETWNSPLHF	TRBJ1-6	TRBV5-1	.
CASSFRGQPQHF	TRBJ1-5	TRBV5-5	.
CASSEAPASSYEQYF	TRBJ2-7	TRBV2	.
CASSLRLLDRAVWYGYTF	TRBJ1-2	TRBV5-5	.
CASSQDRVSYEQYF	TRBJ2-7	TRBV5-4	few
CASSARQGETQYF	TRBJ2-5	TRBV9	.
CAISAKGLKEGVYGYTF	TRBJ1-2	TRBV10-3	.
CASSLWGRGANVLTF	TRBJ2-6	TRBV7-6	.
CASSGLAPNEQYF	TRBJ2-7	TRBV12-5	.
CASSSRKEGNSPLHF	TRBJ1-6	TRBV3-1/TRBV3-2	.
CASSPPPGQGLNTGELFF	TRBJ2-2	TRBV7-2	.
CASSPAIGYGYTF	TRBJ1-2	TRBV6-4	few
CASSIVVSDTQYF	TRBJ2-3	TRBV5-1	.
CAWSPLLNRGSGGYTF	TRBJ1-2	TRBV30	.
CASSFRDLSYNEQFF	TRBJ2-1	TRBV27	.
CASSFGQGARNTQYF	TRBJ2-3	TRBV7-2	.
CASSQEFRQGDGYTF	TRBJ1-2	TRBV4-2	.
CATRTGGGPLDGYTF	TRBJ1-2	TRBV5-1	.
CASSAGGGTGELFF	TRBJ2-2	TRBV2	.
CASSGDRPRGYGYTF	TRBJ1-2	TRBV9	.
CAWSVLRNTEAFF	TRBJ1-1	TRBV30	.
CASSLTGGSNQPQHF	TRBJ1-5	TRBV5-1	.
CASSPTLTDNSPLHF	TRBJ1-6	TRBV11-2	.
CASSLYRDSFGYTF	TRBJ1-2	TRBV4-1	.
CASSRTGRKTANEKLFF	TRBJ1-4	TRBV5-4	.
CASSLVGGGNTEAFF	TRBJ1-1	TRBV7-2	.
CARGLAGSYSGANVLTF	TRBJ2-6	TRBV30	.
CASTTAPIRQGDEQYF	TRBJ2-7	TRBV6-6	.
CASSPDGSSYEQYF	TRBJ2-7	TRBV19	.
CASSPDLAFETQYF	TRBJ2-5	TRBV11-2	.
CASSERGRSTDTQYF	TRBJ2-3	TRBV6-1	once
CASSLASRGNSPLHF	TRBJ1-6	TRBV5-4	.
CATKKTGTPDTQYF	TRBJ2-3	TRBV27	.
CASMMVGRHTYEQYF	TRBJ2-7	TRBV14	.
CSVGPLLGTGELFF	TRBJ2-2	TRBV29-1	.
CASSIPLIQLAGDDTGELFF	TRBJ2-2	TRBV19	.
CASSSLDIIQSEQYF	TRBJ2-7	TRBV5-1	.
CASSFLGTSGNGDTQYF	TRBJ2-3	TRBV7-2	.
CAISYSGVEQYF	TRBJ2-7	TRBV10-3	.
CASSLMGGDQYF	TRBJ2-5	TRBV27	.
CSVDRGAAEAFF	TRBJ1-1	TRBV29-1	.
CASSRGQATYGYTF	TRBJ1-2	TRBV5-1	many
CASSPRQGASDEQFF	TRBJ2-1	TRBV21-1	.
CASSPTGGAWNEQYF	TRBJ2-7	TRBV7-3	.
CASSYSESVYNEQFF	TRBJ2-1	TRBV6-6	.
CAISESWGNQPQHF	TRBJ1-5	TRBV10-3	.
CASSSMGGGIDTQYF	TRBJ2-3	TRBV7-2	.
CASSLTGTGTLGYTF	TRBJ1-2	TRBV5-1	.
CASSKRAGETQYF	TRBJ2-5	TRBV28	.
CSVETAGNGYTF	TRBJ1-2	TRBV29-1	once